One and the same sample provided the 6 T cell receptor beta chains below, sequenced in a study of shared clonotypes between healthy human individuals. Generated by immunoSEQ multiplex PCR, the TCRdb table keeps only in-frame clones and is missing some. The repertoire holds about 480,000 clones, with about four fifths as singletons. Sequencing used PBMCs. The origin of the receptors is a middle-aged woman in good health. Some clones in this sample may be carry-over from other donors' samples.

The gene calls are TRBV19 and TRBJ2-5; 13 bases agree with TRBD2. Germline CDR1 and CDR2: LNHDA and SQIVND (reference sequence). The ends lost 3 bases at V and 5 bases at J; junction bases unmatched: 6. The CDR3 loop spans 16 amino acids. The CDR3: CASSMWTSGSEETQYF. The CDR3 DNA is TGTGCCAGTAGTATGTGGACTAGCGGGAGTGAGGAGACCCAGTACTTC.

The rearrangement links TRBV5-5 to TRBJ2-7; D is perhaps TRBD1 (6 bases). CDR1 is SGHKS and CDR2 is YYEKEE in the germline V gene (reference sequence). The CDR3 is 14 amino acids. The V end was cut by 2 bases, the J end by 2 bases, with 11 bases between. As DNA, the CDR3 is TGTGCCAGCAGCTTCGGGTCAGGGGCCTACGAGCAGTACTTC. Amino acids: CASSFGSGAYEQYF.

In DNA form, the CDR3 reads TGTGCCATCAGTGACCCGGCCTCCGGCACTGAAGCTTTCTTT. The encoded protein is CAISDPASGTEAFF. This chain connects TRBV10-3 to TRBJ1-1; D remains unclear. Germline V gene data show CDR1 as ENHRY and CDR2 as SYGVKD. The ends were cut back, 3 bases at V and 4 bases at J, with 12 bases in the middle. This CDR3 comprises 14 residues.

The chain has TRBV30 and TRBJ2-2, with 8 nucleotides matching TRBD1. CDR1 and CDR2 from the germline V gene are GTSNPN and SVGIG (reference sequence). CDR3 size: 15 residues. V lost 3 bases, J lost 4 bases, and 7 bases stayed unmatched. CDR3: CAWRRTGFFTGELFF. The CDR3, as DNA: TGTGCCTGGAGACGGACAGGGTTTTTCACCGGGGAGCTGTTTTTT.

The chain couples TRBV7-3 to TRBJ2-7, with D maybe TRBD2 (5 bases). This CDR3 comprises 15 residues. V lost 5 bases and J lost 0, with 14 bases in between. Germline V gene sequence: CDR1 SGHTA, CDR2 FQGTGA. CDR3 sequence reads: CASSPVSGNSYEQYF. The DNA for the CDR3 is TGTGCCAGCAGCCCGGTATCGGGAAACTCCTACGAGCAGTACTTC. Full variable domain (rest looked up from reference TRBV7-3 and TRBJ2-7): GAGVSQTPSNKVTEKGKYVELRCDPISGHTALYWYRQSLGQGPEFLIYFQGTGAADDSGLPNDRFFAVRPEGSVSTLKIQRTERGDSAVYLCASSPVSGNSYEQYFGPGTRLTVT.

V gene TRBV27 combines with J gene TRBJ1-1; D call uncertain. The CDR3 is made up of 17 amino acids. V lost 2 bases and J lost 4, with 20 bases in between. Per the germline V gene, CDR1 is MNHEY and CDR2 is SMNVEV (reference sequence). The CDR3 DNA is TGTGCCAGCAGTTTAGAAGGTGGCAGGATCGAGTCCACTGAAGCTTTCTTT. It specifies CASSLEGGRIESTEAFF.